Listed here is a single TCR beta chain. The antigen remains undetermined. This sample is part of a study of T-cell reconstitution after alpha-beta-depleted transplantation in children. Construction of the TCRbeta library involved unique molecular identifiers. TCRdb used MiXCR to reprocess the PCR reads, holding one entry per CDR3 protein. The table lists about 540,000 distinct CDR3 sequences, roughly a quarter of them singletons. Study observations and caveats: Several hundred expanded graft clones reportedly supplied alpha-beta T cells about two months after transplant. T-cell counts and diversity were attributed mostly to newly produced T cells one year after transplant. Some patients' high day-60 TCRbeta diversity was traced to surviving recipient T cells and thymic progenitors.

The CDR3 is made up of 14 amino acids. V gave up 4 bases and J gave up 3 bases, with 10 bases separating them. This clonotype was sampled from a boy in the first two years of life with Wiskott-Aldrich syndrome, due to receive a stem cell transplant. The chain has TRBV12-3 or TRBV12-4 and TRBJ2-1; no clear D. This specimen was PBMCs, taken before TCRalphabeta/CD19-depleted stem cell transplant. The CDR3, as DNA: TGTGCCAGCAGTTCTCGGGCCAGCTACAATGAGCAGTTCTTC. It is translated as CASSSRASYNEQFF.